This T cell receptor (beta chain) was captured in a study of T cell changes during pregnancy in multiple sclerosis. Germline trimming cut 3 bases from V and 2 bases from J; bases unmatched to any gene: 8. The CDR3 totals 17 residues. The germline V gene encodes CDR1 LNHNV and CDR2 YYDKDF (reference sequence). Clones were read by immunoSEQ multiplex PCR, and TCRdb kept only the in-frame ones, dropping some. Of 25,000 to 35,000 clones in the sample, roughly 87% were seen once. The source of this sequence is a female donor with multiple sclerosis, enrolled in a pregnancy study. The sequencing here drew on CD8+ T cells from peripheral blood mononuclear cells, taken in the second trimester of pregnancy. The V gene is TRBV15, the J gene TRBJ2-1; 9 positions agree with TRBD2. This chain's CDR3 is CATSSSGGRAAYNEQFF. For the CDR3, the DNA is TGTGCCACCAGCAGCTCGGGCGGGAGGGCCGCCTACAATGAGCAGTTCTTC.